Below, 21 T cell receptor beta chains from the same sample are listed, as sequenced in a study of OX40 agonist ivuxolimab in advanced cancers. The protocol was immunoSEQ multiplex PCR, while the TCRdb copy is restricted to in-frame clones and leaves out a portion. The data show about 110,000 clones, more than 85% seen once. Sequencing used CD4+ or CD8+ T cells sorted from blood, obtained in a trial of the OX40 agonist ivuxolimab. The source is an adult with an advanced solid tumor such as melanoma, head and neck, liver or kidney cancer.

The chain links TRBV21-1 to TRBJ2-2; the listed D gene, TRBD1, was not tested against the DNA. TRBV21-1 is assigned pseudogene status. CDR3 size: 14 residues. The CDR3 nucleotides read TGTGCCAGCGGGACACCGACGAACACCGGGGAGCTGTTTTTT. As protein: CASGTPTNTGELFF.

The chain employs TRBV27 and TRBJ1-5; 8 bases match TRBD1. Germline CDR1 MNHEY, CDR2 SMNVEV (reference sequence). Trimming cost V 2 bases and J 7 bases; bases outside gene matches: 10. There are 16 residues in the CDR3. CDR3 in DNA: TGTGCCAGCAGTTTAATCCCAGGGGGCGCTGAACAGCCCCAGCATTTT. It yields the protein CASSLIPGGAEQPQHF.

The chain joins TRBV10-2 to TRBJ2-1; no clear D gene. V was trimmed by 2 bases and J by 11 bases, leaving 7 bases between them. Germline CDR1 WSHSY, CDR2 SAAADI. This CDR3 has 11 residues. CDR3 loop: CASSEVNQQFF. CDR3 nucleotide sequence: TGCGCCAGCAGTGAGGTTAACCAGCAGTTCTTC.

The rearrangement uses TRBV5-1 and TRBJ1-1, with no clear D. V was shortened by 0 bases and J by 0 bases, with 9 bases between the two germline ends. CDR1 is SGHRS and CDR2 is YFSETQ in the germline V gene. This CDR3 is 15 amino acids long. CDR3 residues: CASSLVNGLNTEAFF. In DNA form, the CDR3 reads TGCGCCAGCAGCTTGGTTAACGGTTTGAACACTGAAGCTTTCTTT.

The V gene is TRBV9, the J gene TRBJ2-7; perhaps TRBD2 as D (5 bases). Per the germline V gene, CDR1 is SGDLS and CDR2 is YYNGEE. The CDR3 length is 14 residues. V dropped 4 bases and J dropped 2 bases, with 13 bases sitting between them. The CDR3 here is CASSPVDGAYEQYF. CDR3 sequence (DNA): TGTGCCAGCAGCCCCGTCGACGGGGCCTACGAGCAGTACTTC.

The CDR3 protein is CASSTDGATNEKLFF. CDR3 coding DNA: TGCGCCAGCAGCACTGACGGTGCAACTAATGAAAAACTGTTTTTT. The rearrangement links TRBV5-1 to TRBJ1-4; unclear D gene. Germline-derived CDR1 and CDR2 are SGHRS and YFSETQ. V was shortened by 4 bases and J by 0 bases, with 10 bases between the two germline ends. The CDR3 runs 15 residues.

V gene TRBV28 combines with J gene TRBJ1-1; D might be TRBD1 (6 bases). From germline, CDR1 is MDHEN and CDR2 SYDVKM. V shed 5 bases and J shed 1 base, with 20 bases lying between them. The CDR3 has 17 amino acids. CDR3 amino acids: CASSRLTGHYRNTEAFF. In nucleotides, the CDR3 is TGTGCCAGCAGTCGTCTAACGGGACACTATCGGAACACTGAAGCTTTCTTT.

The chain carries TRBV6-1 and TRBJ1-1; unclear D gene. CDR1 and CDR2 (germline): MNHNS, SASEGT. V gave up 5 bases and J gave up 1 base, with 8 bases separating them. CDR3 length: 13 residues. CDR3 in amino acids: CASSISWNTEAFF. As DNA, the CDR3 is TGTGCCAGCAGTATCTCCTGGAACACTGAAGCTTTCTTT.

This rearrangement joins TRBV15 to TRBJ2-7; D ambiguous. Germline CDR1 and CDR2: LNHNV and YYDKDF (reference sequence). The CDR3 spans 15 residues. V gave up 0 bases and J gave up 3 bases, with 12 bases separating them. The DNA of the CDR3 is TGTGCCACCAGCAGAGATGGTAACGCTATCTACGAGCAGTACTTC. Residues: CATSRDGNAIYEQYF.

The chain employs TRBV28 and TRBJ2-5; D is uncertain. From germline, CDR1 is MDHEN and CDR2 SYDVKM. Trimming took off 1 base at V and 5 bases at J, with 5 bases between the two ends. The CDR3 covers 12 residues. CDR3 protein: CASSLSPETQYF. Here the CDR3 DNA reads TGTGCCAGCAGTTTATCCCCCGAGACCCAGTACTTC. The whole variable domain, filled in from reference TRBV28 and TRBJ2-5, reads DVKVTQSSRYLVKRTGEKVFLECVQDMDHENMFWYRQDPGLGLRLIYFSYDVKMKEKGDIPEGYSVSREKKERFSLILESASTNQTSMYLCASSLSPETQYFGPGTRLLVL.

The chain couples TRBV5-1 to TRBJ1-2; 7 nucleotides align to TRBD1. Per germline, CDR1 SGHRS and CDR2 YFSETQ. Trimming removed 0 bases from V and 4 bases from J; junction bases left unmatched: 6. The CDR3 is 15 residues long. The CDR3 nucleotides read TGCGCCAGCAGCTTGGCCGGACAGGCGACCTATGGCTACACCTTC. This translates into CASSLAGQATYGYTF.

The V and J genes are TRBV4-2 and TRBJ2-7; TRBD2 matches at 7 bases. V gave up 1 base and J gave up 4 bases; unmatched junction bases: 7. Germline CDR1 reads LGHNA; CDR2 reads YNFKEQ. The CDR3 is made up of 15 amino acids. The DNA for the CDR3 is TGTGCCAGCAGCCAAGCCAGGGAGGGCCAATACGAGCAGTACTTC. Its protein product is CASSQAREGQYEQYF.

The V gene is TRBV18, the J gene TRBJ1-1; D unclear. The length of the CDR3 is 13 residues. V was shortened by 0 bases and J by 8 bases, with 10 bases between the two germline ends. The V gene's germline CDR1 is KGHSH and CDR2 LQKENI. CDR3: CASSPPWAVEAFF. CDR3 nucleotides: TGTGCCAGCTCACCACCTTGGGCAGTCGAAGCTTTCTTT.

The CDR3 reads CASSYLAGVPQETQYF. CDR3 DNA sequence: TGTGCCAGCAGTTACCTAGCGGGAGTCCCCCAAGAGACCCAGTACTTC. The V gene is TRBV6-5, the J gene TRBJ2-5, with 10 bases that match TRBD2. Per the germline V gene, CDR1 is MNHEY and CDR2 is SVGAGI. The J segment lost 1 base and the V segment lost 2 bases, leaving 4 bases of the junction unmatched. There are 16 residues in the CDR3.

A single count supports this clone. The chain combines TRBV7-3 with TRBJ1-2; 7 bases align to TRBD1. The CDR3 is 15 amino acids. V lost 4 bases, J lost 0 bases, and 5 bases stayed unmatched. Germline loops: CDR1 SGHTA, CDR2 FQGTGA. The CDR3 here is CASSSGTEANYGYTF. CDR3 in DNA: TGTGCCAGCAGCTCCGGGACAGAAGCTAACTATGGCTACACCTTC.

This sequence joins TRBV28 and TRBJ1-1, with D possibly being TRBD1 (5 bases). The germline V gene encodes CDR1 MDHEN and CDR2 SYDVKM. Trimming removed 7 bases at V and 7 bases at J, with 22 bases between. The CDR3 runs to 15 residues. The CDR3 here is CASTGPGGREIEAFF. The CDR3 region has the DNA TGTGCCAGCACCGGTCCGGGGGGTCGGGAAATTGAAGCTTTCTTT. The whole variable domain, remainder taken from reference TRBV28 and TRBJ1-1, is DVKVTQSSRYLVKRTGEKVFLECVQDMDHENMFWYRQDPGLGLRLIYFSYDVKMKEKGDIPEGYSVSREKKERFSLILESASTNQTSMYLCASTGPGGREIEAFFGQGTRLTVV.

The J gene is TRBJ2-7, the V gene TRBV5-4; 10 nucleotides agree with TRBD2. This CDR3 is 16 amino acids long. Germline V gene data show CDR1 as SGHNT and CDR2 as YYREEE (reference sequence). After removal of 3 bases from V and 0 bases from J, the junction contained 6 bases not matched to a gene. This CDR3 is CASSWGGLASSYEQYF. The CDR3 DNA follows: TGTGCCAGCAGCTGGGGGGGACTAGCGAGCTCCTACGAGCAGTACTTC.

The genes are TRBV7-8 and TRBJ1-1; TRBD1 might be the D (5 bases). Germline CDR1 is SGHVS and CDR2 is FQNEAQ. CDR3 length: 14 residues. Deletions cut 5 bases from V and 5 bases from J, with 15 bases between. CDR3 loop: CASSRGEGLTEAFF. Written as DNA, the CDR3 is TGTGCCAGCAGCCGAGGGGAGGGCCTTACTGAAGCTTTCTTT.

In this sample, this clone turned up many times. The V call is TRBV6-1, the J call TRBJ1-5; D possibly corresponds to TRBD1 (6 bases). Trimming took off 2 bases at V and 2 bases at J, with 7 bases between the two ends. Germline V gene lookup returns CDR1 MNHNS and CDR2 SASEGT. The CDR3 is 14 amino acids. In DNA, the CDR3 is TGTGCCAGCAGTGAATGGACAGGCAATCAGCCCCAGCATTTT. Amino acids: CASSEWTGNQPQHF.

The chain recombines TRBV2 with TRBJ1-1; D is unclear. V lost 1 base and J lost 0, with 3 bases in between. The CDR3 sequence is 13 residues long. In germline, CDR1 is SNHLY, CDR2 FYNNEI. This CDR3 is CASSEGVNTEAFF. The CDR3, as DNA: TGTGCCAGCAGTGAAGGAGTGAACACTGAAGCTTTCTTT.

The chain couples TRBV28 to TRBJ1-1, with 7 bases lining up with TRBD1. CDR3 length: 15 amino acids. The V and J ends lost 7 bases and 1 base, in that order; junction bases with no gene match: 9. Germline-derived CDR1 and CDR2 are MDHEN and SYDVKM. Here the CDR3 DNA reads TGTGCCAGCACTGAATCCGGGACAGCGAACACTGAAGCTTTCTTT. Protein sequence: CASTESGTANTEAFF.